These 32 T cell receptor beta chains were all obtained from the same sample, sequenced in a study of blood T cell repertoires in COVID-19. TCRdb keeps only in-frame clones here, not all; method: immunoSEQ multiplex PCR. The data hold about 210,000 clones, with 85% observed a single time. Sequencing was carried out using peripheral blood. These receptors originate from a man in his fifties or sixties with COVID-19, enrolled during active disease.

The count of this clone is one. The rearrangement uses TRBV6-5 and TRBJ2-1; tentative D call: TRBD2 (5 bases). From germline, CDR1 is MNHEY and CDR2 SVGAGI. The germline V and J ends were trimmed by 2 bases and 8 bases, with 16 bases remaining between them. The CDR3 consists of 15 residues. CDR3 protein: CASSYGERLRDEQFF. CDR3 bases: TGTGCCAGCAGTTACGGTGAGCGGCTCCGCGATGAGCAGTTCTTC.

The chain carries TRBV18 and TRBJ2-7; TRBD2 is a possible D gene (6 bases). V lost 1 base, J lost 9 bases, and 31 bases lay in between. This CDR3 region has 19 residues. Germline CDR1 reads KGHSH; CDR2 reads LQKENI. The CDR3 is CASSPRPGLRSDAPSVQYF. The CDR3 DNA is TGTGCCAGCTCACCACGTCCGGGACTCCGGTCTGATGCGCCCTCCGTGCAGTACTTC.

J is TRBJ1-1 and V is TRBV18; D gene unclear. The CDR3 runs to 16 residues. Trimming shortened V by 0 bases and J by 2 bases, and 13 bases separated the two germline ends. Per the germline V gene, CDR1 is KGHSH and CDR2 is LQKENI. In nucleotides, the CDR3 is TGTGCCAGCTCACCACCGGTACCGAGTCTAAACACTGAAGCTTTCTTT. It encodes CASSPPVPSLNTEAFF.

CDR3 sequence (DNA): TGTGCCAGCAGCGCTACCGGGACAGGGGCCTACGAGCAGTACTTC. Its protein product is CASSATGTGAYEQYF. The J gene is TRBJ2-7, the V gene TRBV6-5, with 10 bases fitting TRBD1. Germline V gene sequence: CDR1 MNHEY, CDR2 SVGAGI. V lost 6 bases, J lost 2 bases, and 7 bases stayed unmatched. This CDR3 contains 15 residues.

The rearrangement uses TRBV4-3 and TRBJ2-2, with 7 bases aligning to TRBD2. CDR3 size: 17 residues. Germline CDR1 LGHNA, CDR2 YSLEER. Trimming took 0 bases from V and 3 from J; bases not matched to a gene: 7. The CDR3 is CASSQDPPSGYTGELFF. In DNA, the CDR3 is TGCGCCAGCAGCCAAGACCCGCCTAGCGGATACACCGGGGAGCTGTTTTTT.

The gene calls are TRBV7-2 and TRBJ2-7; 9 bases line up with TRBD1. The CDR3 covers 17 residues. Germline assignment: CDR1 SGHTA and CDR2 FQGNSA. V gave up 0 bases and J gave up 1 base; unmatched junction bases: 7. The CDR3 region is CASSLARPGQGSYEQYF. The CDR3 DNA follows: TGTGCCAGCAGCTTAGCGCGCCCGGGACAGGGTTCCTACGAGCAGTACTTC.

The chain is built from TRBV3-1 (or the pseudogene TRBV3-2) and TRBJ1-3; 7 bases map to TRBD1. J gave up 3 bases and V 3 bases, and 5 bases lay outside the gene matches. The CDR3 runs to 15 residues. Germline V gives CDR1 LGHDT, CDR2 YNNKEL (reference sequence). CDR3 sequence: CASSQKTGSGNTIYF. CDR3 coding DNA: TGTGCCAGCAGCCAGAAGACAGGGAGTGGAAACACCATATATTTT.

This clone was observed once. The V call is TRBV3-1 (or the pseudogene TRBV3-2), the J call TRBJ1-5; tentatively, D is TRBD1 (5 bases). V dropped 1 base and J dropped 1 base, with 14 bases sitting between them. Per the germline V gene, CDR1 is LGHDT and CDR2 is YNNKEL (reference sequence). There are 17 residues in the CDR3. In DNA, the CDR3 is TGTGCCAGCAGCCAAGCATCCTCAGGGAAGAGCAATCAGCCCCAGCATTTT. Translation: CASSQASSGKSNQPQHF.

The genes are TRBV18 and TRBJ1-1, with D possibly matching TRBD1 (5 bases). The V end lost 0 bases, the J end lost 8 bases, and 13 bases lay between the germline ends. This CDR3 comprises 14 residues. Germline CDR1 KGHSH, CDR2 LQKENI. In nucleotides, the CDR3 is TGTGCCAGCTCACCACCGCACGGATGGACAGAAGCTTTCTTT. Protein product: CASSPPHGWTEAFF.

This clone was found a few times. This chain links TRBV30 with TRBJ1-3; D perhaps matches TRBD1 (6 bases). V dropped 2 bases and J dropped 4 bases, with 12 bases sitting between them. CDR3 length equals 14 residues. Germline V lookup: CDR1 GTSNPN, CDR2 SVGIG (reference sequence). CDR3 nucleotides: TGTGCCTGGAGTTCAGGGGCTGGGGGAAACACCATATATTTT. It is translated as CAWSSGAGGNTIYF.

V gene TRBV30 combines with J gene TRBJ1-2, with TRBD1 as a possible D gene (6 bases). CDR3 length: 15 residues. Germline V gene data show CDR1 as GTSNPN and CDR2 as SVGIG (reference sequence). Trimming cost V 4 bases and J 1 base, with 16 bases left between them. CDR3 amino acids: CAWTPPGHRNYGYTF. CDR3 bases: TGTGCCTGGACGCCCCCGGGACACCGTAACTATGGCTACACCTTC.

CDR3 in DNA: TGCGCCAGCAGCCAGTCCCCCCCGGGGGGCGTGAGCACTGAAGCTTTCTTT. It specifies CASSQSPPGGVSTEAFF. The chain has TRBV4-3 and TRBJ1-1, with TRBD1 as a possible D gene (6 bases). V was shortened by 3 bases and J by 4 bases, with 21 bases between the two germline ends. This CDR3 has 17 residues. Germline CDR1 is LGHNA and CDR2 is YSLEER.

CDR3 sequence (DNA): TGCGCCAGCAGCCACAACAACAGGGGCTATGAGCAGTTCTTC. This translates into CASSHNNRGYEQFF. The chain joins TRBV4-1 to TRBJ2-1, with 7 bases aligning to TRBD1. The CDR3 spans 14 residues. Germline values: CDR1 MGHRA, CDR2 YSYEKL. Trimming at V came to 3 bases and at J to 8 bases, leaving 7 bases not matched to a gene.

The V call is TRBV5-1, the J call TRBJ2-3; no reliable D call. Germline CDR1 and CDR2: SGHRS and YFSETQ. V gave up 0 bases and J gave up 0 bases, with 8 bases separating them. The CDR3 extends over 15 amino acids. CDR3 in amino acids: CASSLGYGSTDTQYF. The CDR3, as DNA: TGCGCCAGCAGCTTGGGTTACGGTAGCACAGATACGCAGTATTTT.

The V call is TRBV30, the J call TRBJ1-2, with a tentative D call TRBD1 (6 bases). CDR3 length: 15 amino acids. Germline values: CDR1 GTSNPN, CDR2 SVGIG (reference sequence). V lost 5 bases and J lost 4, with 20 bases in between. This CDR3 reads CAWSISGAVTYGYTF. CDR3 nucleotide sequence: TGTGCCTGGTCGATATCAGGGGCCGTCACCTATGGCTACACCTTC.

This chain joins TRBV9 and TRBJ2-2; perhaps TRBD1 as D (5 bases). Germline V gene data show CDR1 as SGDLS and CDR2 as YYNGEE. The V end was cut by 4 bases, the J end by 1 base, with 8 bases between. The CDR3 has 14 amino acids. The CDR3: CASSPDRNTGELFF. The CDR3 region has the DNA TGTGCCAGCAGCCCCGACAGGAACACCGGGGAGCTGTTTTTT.

In the case of this clone: The same CDR3 also results from other DNA sequences found in this sample. The chain's CDR3 is CASSLDRGTYEQYF. The CDR3 region has the DNA TGTGCCAGCAGCTTGGACAGGGGAACCTACGAGCAGTACTTC. The chain couples TRBV7-2 to TRBJ2-7; 9 bases fit TRBD1. The CDR3 loop spans 14 amino acids. Germline CDR1 is SGHTA and CDR2 is FQGNSA. The ends lost 3 bases at V and 2 bases at J; junction bases unmatched: 2.

The chain uses TRBV6-6 and TRBJ1-2; tentatively, D is TRBD1 (6 bases). V lost 7 bases and J lost 4, with 16 bases in between. This CDR3 comprises 14 residues. The germline V gene encodes CDR1 MNHNY and CDR2 SVGAGI (reference sequence). For the CDR3, the DNA is TGTGCCAGCACTATTGGACAGCAACTCTATGGCTACACCTTC. Translated, it gives CASTIGQQLYGYTF.

The gene calls are TRBV11-3 and TRBJ2-1; D is uncertain. Germline V gene sequence: CDR1 SGHNT, CDR2 YENEEA. V was cut by 3 bases and J by 9 bases, with 12 bases left in between. The length of the CDR3 is 13 residues. CDR3 in amino acids: CASSFFPSGEQFF. The CDR3 DNA is TGTGCCAGCAGCTTTTTCCCCTCCGGTGAGCAGTTCTTC.

This sequence joins TRBV11-2 and TRBJ2-1; 8 bases match TRBD1. The CDR3 has 15 residues. The V and J ends lost 7 bases and 5 bases, in that order; junction bases with no gene match: 10. Per germline, CDR1 SGHAT and CDR2 FQNNGV. CDR3 in amino acids: CASTDFSGGHNEQFF. The DNA of the CDR3 is TGTGCCAGCACCGATTTTTCAGGGGGCCACAATGAGCAGTTCTTC.

V usage is TRBV7-2 and J usage is TRBJ2-3; 11 bases are a match to TRBD1. This CDR3 has 15 residues. Germline V gene lookup returns CDR1 SGHTA and CDR2 FQGNSA. V trimming: 6 bases; J trimming: 4 bases; junction bases outside the gene matches: 6. CDR3 residues: CASSPDRGRPDTQYF. Written as DNA, the CDR3 is TGTGCCAGCAGTCCGGACAGGGGGCGCCCAGATACGCAGTATTTT.

The gene calls are TRBV20-1 and TRBJ1-1; D remains ambiguous. The CDR3 is made up of 13 amino acids. Deletions cut 3 bases from V and 2 bases from J, with 10 bases between. Germline assignment: CDR1 DFQATT and CDR2 SNEGSKA (reference sequence). This CDR3 is CSASYVRNTEAFF. CDR3 nucleotides: TGCAGTGCTAGTTATGTCCGTAACACTGAAGCTTTCTTT.

V gene TRBV7-2 combines with J gene TRBJ2-1; TRBD2 aligns across 7 bases. The germline CDR1 and CDR2 sequences are SGHTA and FQGNSA. J gave up 3 bases and V 5 bases, and 7 bases lay outside the gene matches. The CDR3 sequence is 15 residues long. The CDR3 region has the DNA TGTGCCAGCAGCCCCCTAGCGGCGATCTACAATGAGCAGTTCTTC. Amino acid sequence: CASSPLAAIYNEQFF.

The rearrangement links TRBV29-1 to TRBJ2-7; TRBD1 aligns across 7 bases. V lost 4 bases, J lost 3 bases, and 12 bases stayed unmatched. The CDR3 contains 15 residues. Germline-derived CDR1 and CDR2 are SQVTM and ANQGSEA. CDR3 coding DNA: TGCAGCGTTGTAGGATTCGGAGACAGGGTCTACGAGCAGTACTTC. This gives the protein CSVVGFGDRVYEQYF.

The chain employs TRBV30 and TRBJ2-5; D perhaps matches TRBD1 (5 bases). Germline assignment: CDR1 GTSNPN and CDR2 SVGIG (reference sequence). The V end was cut by 8 bases, the J end by 4 bases, with 11 bases between. The CDR3 has 11 amino acids. CDR3 in DNA: TGTGCCCAGGGTAACGGAGAGACCCAGTACTTC. This encodes CAQGNGETQYF.

Notes on this clone: The identical CDR3 is also encoded by other nucleotide sequences in the sample. The chain recombines TRBV11-2 with TRBJ2-1; D not certain. Germline V gene data show CDR1 as SGHAT and CDR2 as FQNNGV. The V and J ends lost 1 base and 0 bases respectively, with 4 bases between them. This CDR3 contains 14 residues. Here the CDR3 DNA reads TGTGCCAGCAGCTTAGCGGGCTCCTACAATGAGCAGTTCTTC. It translates to CASSLAGSYNEQFF.

The chain recombines TRBV7-2 with TRBJ1-6, with a tentative D call TRBD1 (5 bases). V was clipped by 2 bases and J by 6 bases, with 14 bases between them. The germline gives CDR1 SGHTA, CDR2 FQGNSA. The length of the CDR3 is 16 residues. DNA for the CDR3: TGTGCCAGCAGCTTACATTATCCGGGGGTTAATTCACCCCTCCACTTT. It specifies CASSLHYPGVNSPLHF.

The chain links TRBV27 to TRBJ1-1; weak D call: TRBD1 (6 bases). V was cut by 2 bases and J by 2 bases, with 9 bases left in between. This CDR3 has 14 residues. CDR1 MNHEY and CDR2 SMNVEV come from the germline V gene (reference sequence). The CDR3, as DNA: TGTGCCAGCAGTTTACAGGGGTTCAACACTGAAGCTTTCTTT. Translated, it gives CASSLQGFNTEAFF.

The chain uses TRBV9 and TRBJ2-3; 7 bases agree with TRBD1. From germline, CDR1 is SGDLS and CDR2 YYNGEE. This CDR3 has 15 amino acids. V was pared by 0 bases and J by 5 bases, with 6 bases of the junction left unmatched. DNA of the CDR3: TGTGCCAGCAGCGTAGGTAGGGGGCGCAGAGATACGCAGTATTTT. It yields the protein CASSVGRGRRDTQYF.

V and J are TRBV28 and TRBJ2-3, with no clear D. Deletions cut 5 bases from V and 0 bases from J, with 12 bases between. Germline CDR1 and CDR2: MDHEN and SYDVKM. The CDR3 consists of 15 residues. The CDR3 nucleotides read TGTGCCAGCAGTCTTTCCACAGCTAGCACAGATACGCAGTATTTT. Protein product: CASSLSTASTDTQYF.

V and J are TRBV13 and TRBJ2-5; TRBD2 aligns across 8 bases. With V trimmed by 5 bases and J by 5 bases, 7 bases remained unmatched. Germline V gene sequence: CDR1 PRHDT, CDR2 FYEKMQ (reference sequence). The CDR3 runs 14 residues. CDR3 nucleotides: TGTGCCAGCAGCGAGGCGGAGCGGGGGGAGACCCAGTACTTC. Its translation: CASSEAERGETQYF.

The chain employs TRBV10-3 and TRBJ1-2; tentatively, D is TRBD1 (6 bases). Germline assignment: CDR1 ENHRY and CDR2 SYGVKD. The CDR3 spans 14 residues. V was cut by 5 bases and J by 8 bases, with 18 bases left in between. The CDR3 sequence is CAISLLRQAEGYTF. In nucleotides, the CDR3 is TGTGCCATCAGTCTCCTACGACAGGCTGAGGGCTACACCTTC.